This is a list of T cell receptor beta chains from one sample in a study of control samples from healthy donors and cancer patients. Sequencing was performed with immunoSEQ multiplex PCR; in TCRdb, only in-frame clones are kept and a portion is missing. Here the sample spans 150,000 to 200,000 clones, just over 95% being singletons. Sequenced sample: blood. The receptors here all came from a woman aged 25 to 39 in good health. Each CDR3 is given with its conserved first and last residue. A D gene is named only where the DNA matches it firmly. Not all rows give a size; the values are once, few, many and, for expanded clones, a class.

clone_size j_call cdr3_length v_call d_call cdr3_nt cdr3_aa
NA TRBJ1-2 15 TRBV3-1/TRBV3-2 NA TGTGCCAGCAGCCTCGGGGAACCAGGGGCTTTCGGCTACACCTTC CASSLGEPGAFGYTF
NA TRBJ2-7 17 TRBV5-1 TRBD1 TGCGCCAGCAGCTTGGTAGCTTTTACAGGGGGCTCCTACGAGCAGTACTTC CASSLVAFTGGSYEQYF
NA TRBJ2-3 15 TRBV18 NA TGTGCCAGCTCACTTAATGGGGGTCCCGCAGATACGCAGTATTTT CASSLNGGPADTQYF
NA TRBJ2-7 16 TRBV7-9 NA TGTGCCAGCAGCTCCGGACGAGGAGCTACCCCCTACGAGCAGTACTTC CASSSGRGATPYEQYF
once TRBJ1-2 12 TRBV6-5 NA TGTGCCAGCTTTGCAGCCAACTATGGCTACACCTTC CASFAANYGYTF
NA TRBJ2-2 21 TRBV4-1 TRBD2 TGCGCCAGCAGCCAAGACCCCGGCGGGAGGGCCTCCTGGAGACCTTCCGGGGAGCTGTTTTTT CASSQDPGGRASWRPSGELFF
NA TRBJ1-2 17 TRBV5-1 NA TGCGCCAGCAGCTGGGGACTAACCACACCCGAGTCATATGGCTACACCTTC CASSWGLTTPESYGYTF
NA TRBJ1-2 13 TRBV19 NA TGTGCCAGTAGCCCGGGGGGGGCAGGTGGCTACACCTTC CASSPGGAGGYTF
NA TRBJ2-3 18 TRBV4-2 NA TGTGCCAGCAGCCAAACCCTAATTGGTGAGGGGAGCACAGATACGCAGTATTTT CASSQTLIGEGSTDTQYF
NA TRBJ2-7 12 TRBV29-1 NA TGCAGCGTAATCGGGAGTTTCAACGAGCAGTACTTC CSVIGSFNEQYF
NA TRBJ1-4 15 TRBV28 TRBD1 TGTGCCAGCAGGGTACCGGGACAGAGAAATGAAAAACTGTTTTTT CASRVPGQRNEKLFF
NA TRBJ1-1 16 TRBV3-1/TRBV3-2 TRBD1 TGTGCCAGCAGCCAAGATAGGGACAGGCTGAACACTGAAGCTTTCTTT CASSQDRDRLNTEAFF
NA TRBJ1-4 15 TRBV28 TRBD1 TGTGCCAGCAGCCCCAGGGGGACCCCTAATGAAAAACTGTTTTTT CASSPRGTPNEKLFF
NA TRBJ1-5 14 TRBV9 NA TGTGCCAGCAGCGTAGGTGGGAGAAATCAGCCCCAGCATTTT CASSVGGRNQPQHF
once TRBJ2-1 13 TRBV7-3 NA TGTGCCAGCAGCCCACCGGACTACAATGAGCAGTTCTTC CASSPPDYNEQFF
NA TRBJ1-2 13 TRBV18 NA TGTGCCAGCTCAGCGGGACCTAACTATGGCTACACCTTC CASSAGPNYGYTF
NA TRBJ1-5 16 TRBV3-1/TRBV3-2 NA TGTGCCAGCAGCCAAGATCTGGGGGCGCATGATCAGCCCCAGCATTTT CASSQDLGAHDQPQHF